These T cell receptor beta chains were read from a single sample in a study of blood T cells in healthy people across ages. From the 5' RACE reads, TCRdb called clonotypes with MiXCR, one entry per CDR3 protein. This repertoire shows hundreds of thousands of distinct CDR3 sequences, around 24% found once; its top ten account for less than 9%. These data were also filed under a second study, of T cells of mothers and their children.

The sequencing sample was made of blood. These receptors all come from a boy aged 10-17 years in good health. Both conserved end residues are trimmed from each CDR3. Some rows mark clone size as missing; the rest say once, few, many or name a class of expanded clone.

j_gene,abundance,len,v_gene,CDR3aa
TRBJ2-5,-,12,TRBV5-1,ASSSEVVWETQY
TRBJ2-3,-,13,TRBV6-5,ASSQGQSLTDTQY
TRBJ2-1,-,11,TRBV4-1,ASSQGPCNEQF
TRBJ2-3,-,14,TRBV11-2,ASSFTAGTSTDTQY
TRBJ2-7,-,13,TRBV7-2,ASSTLAGVTYEQY
-,-,9,TRBV15,ATSRVHEQF
TRBJ1-4,many,12,TRBV7-6,ASSRGTVDEKLF
TRBJ2-1,few,13,TRBV28,ASSLVGAGNNEQF
TRBJ2-2,few,11,TRBV7-9,ASTNGVAGELF
TRBJ2-6,few,15,TRBV28,ASSSRDRFSGANVLT
TRBJ2-5,-,11,TRBV20-1,SAKDSREETQY
TRBJ1-4,few,12,TRBV28,ASSDIGINEKLF
TRBJ2-5,-,8,TRBV5-8,ASSAREQY
TRBJ1-6,-,14,TRBV30,AWGSNRDRGNSPLH
-,few,14,TRBV2,AGKDRLGTISYEQY
TRBJ2-7,few,12,TRBV28,ASIEGRHSYEQY
TRBJ1-1,-,11,TRBV7-9,ASSSRDRIEAF
TRBJ2-3,few,11,TRBV4-3,ASSQDLFETQY
TRBJ1-1,few,11,TRBV29-1,SVVGGKNTEAF
-,-,13,TRBV27,ASSLFIGDTYEQY
TRBJ2-1,-,13,TRBV7-9,ASSQGDGGYNEQF
TRBJ2-5,few,11,TRBV9,ASSVNLQETQY
TRBJ2-7,-,11,TRBV28,ASLGQGAREQY
-,-,14,TRBV5-6,ASSSPYDFQNNEQF
-,-,12,TRBV5-1,ANSEDSALYEQY
TRBJ2-7,few,14,TRBV25-1,ASSDFGTSGAYEQY
TRBJ2-5,few,15,TRBV6-2/TRBV6-3,ASCERLAGGYQETQY
-,few,13,TRBV7-9,ASSTDKGHVYEQY
TRBJ2-5,many,11,TRBV11-3,ASSRTGEETQY
TRBJ1-2,many,12,TRBV4-3,ASSQYSSNYGYT
TRBJ1-1,few,11,TRBV19,ASSIPGQTEAF
TRBJ1-4,-,13,TRBV6-5,AGSQKGPANEKLF
TRBJ2-7,few,10,TRBV7-9,ASSYDYYEQY
TRBJ1-4,-,12,TRBV25-1,ASSGDRVGEKLF
-,-,11,TRBV6-6,ASTRQGLNEQF
TRBJ1-1,-,13,TRBV5-1,ASSEDRAWGTEAF
TRBJ2-2,few,10,TRBV2,ASKLNTGELF
TRBJ2-7,-,12,TRBV27,ASSRLAANYEQY
TRBJ1-5,-,13,TRBV12-3/TRBV12-4,ASSKDPGSNRPQH
TRBJ1-2,-,12,TRBV15,ATSRGDRAYGYT
-,-,12,TRBV3-1,ASSQPGGLYEQY
TRBJ1-5,few,12,TRBV6-6,AGSRDRPNQPQH
TRBJ2-1,few,17,TRBV6-2/TRBV6-3,ASSPQTGRASGLYNEQF
TRBJ2-3,few,14,TRBV20-1,SAGPAGRGSTDTQY
TRBJ1-1,few,12,TRBV3-1,ASSQTPGGSEAF
TRBJ1-3,-,13,TRBV7-9,ASSSLGARGNTIY
TRBJ2-5,-,11,TRBV12-3/TRBV12-4,ASRSYWQETQY
-,-,12,TRBV2,ASSEALGYYEQY
TRBJ1-2,few,14,TRBV4-3,ASSQDRGPANYGYT
-,-,12,TRBV28,ASRGGTGLNEQF